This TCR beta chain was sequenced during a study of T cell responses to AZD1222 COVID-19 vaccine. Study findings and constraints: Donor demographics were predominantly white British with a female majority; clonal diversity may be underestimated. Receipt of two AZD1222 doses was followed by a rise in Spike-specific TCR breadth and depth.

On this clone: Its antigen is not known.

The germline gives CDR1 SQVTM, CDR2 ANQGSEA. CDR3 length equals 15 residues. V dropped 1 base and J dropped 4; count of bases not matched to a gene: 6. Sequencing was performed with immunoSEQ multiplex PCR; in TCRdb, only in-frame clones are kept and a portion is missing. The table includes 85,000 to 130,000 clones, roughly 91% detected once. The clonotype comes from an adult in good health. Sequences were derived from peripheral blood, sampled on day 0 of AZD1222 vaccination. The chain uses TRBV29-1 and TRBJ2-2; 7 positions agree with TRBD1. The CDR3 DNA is TGCAGCGTTGAAGGTGGGGCAGGGGGCACCGGGGAGCTGTTTTTT. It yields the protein CSVEGGAGGTGELFF.